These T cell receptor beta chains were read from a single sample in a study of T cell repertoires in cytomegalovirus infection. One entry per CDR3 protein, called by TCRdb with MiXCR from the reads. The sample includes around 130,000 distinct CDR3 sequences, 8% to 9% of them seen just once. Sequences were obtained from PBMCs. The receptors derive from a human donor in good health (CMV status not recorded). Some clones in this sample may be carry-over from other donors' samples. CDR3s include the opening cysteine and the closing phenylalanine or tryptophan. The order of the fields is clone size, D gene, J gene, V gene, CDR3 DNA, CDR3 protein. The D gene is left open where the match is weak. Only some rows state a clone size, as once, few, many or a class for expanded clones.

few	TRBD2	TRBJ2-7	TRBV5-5	TGTGCCAGCAGCCCTAGCGGGGGACCTCCCTACGAGCAGTACTTC	CASSPSGGPPYEQYF
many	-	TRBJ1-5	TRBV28	TGTGCCAGCAGTCCCCATCTGGGGGGAAGCAATCAGCCCCAGCATTTT	CASSPHLGGSNQPQHF
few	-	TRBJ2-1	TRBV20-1	TGCAGTGCTGGGTCACCCGAGCAGTTCTTC	CSAGSPEQFF
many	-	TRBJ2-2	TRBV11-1	TGTGCCAGCAGCTTAGCAGTGGGCTTCACCGGGGAGCTGTTTTTT	CASSLAVGFTGELFF
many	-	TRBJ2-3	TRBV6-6	TGTGCCAGCAGTACCCAACGAAGCATGGATACGCAGTATTTT	CASSTQRSMDTQYF
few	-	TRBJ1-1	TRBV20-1	TGCAGTGCTAGAGATGGGGAGAAAGGGAACACTGAAGCTTTCTTT	CSARDGEKGNTEAFF
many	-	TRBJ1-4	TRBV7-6	TGTGCCAGCAGCTTAGCGGGAGTCCCCGGAACTAATGAAAAACTGTTTTTT	CASSLAGVPGTNEKLFF
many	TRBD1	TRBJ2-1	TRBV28	TGTGCCAGCCCCCCCCCTGGGACAGGGGGTAAAAATGAGCAGTTCTTC	CASPPPGTGGKNEQFF
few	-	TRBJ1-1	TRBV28	TGTGCCAGCAGTTTAATGGGCGCTGGAGCTTTCTTT	CASSLMGAGAFF
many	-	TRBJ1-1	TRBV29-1	TGCAGCGTTGAACTAAACAGGAGCGGTGAAGCTTTCTTT	CSVELNRSGEAFF
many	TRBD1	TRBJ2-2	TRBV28	TGTGCCAGCATCAACTACAGGGGGCTTACCGGGGAGCTGTTTTTT	CASINYRGLTGELFF
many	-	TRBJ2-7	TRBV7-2	TGTGCCAGCAGCTGGGCTAGCCCTCCTTACGAGCAGTACTTC	CASSWASPPYEQYF
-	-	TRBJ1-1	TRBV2	TGTGCCAGCAGCCTCCTATCAGGTGAAGCTTTCTTT	CASSLLSGEAFF
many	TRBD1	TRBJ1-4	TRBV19	TGTGCCAGTAGTACCCTACCGGGACAGAGGAGTGAAAAACTGTTTTTT	CASSTLPGQRSEKLFF
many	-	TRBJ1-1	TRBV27	TGTGCCAGCAGCTTAGATCGAGGGAACACTGAAGCTTTCTTT	CASSLDRGNTEAFF
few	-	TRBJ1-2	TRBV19	TGTGCCAGTATGGATAGGGGAAAAGGTCATGGCTACACCTTC	CASMDRGKGHGYTF
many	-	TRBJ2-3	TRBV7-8	TGTGCCAGCAGCAGTTCTAGCGCCGGCACAGATACGCAGTATTTT	CASSSSSAGTDTQYF
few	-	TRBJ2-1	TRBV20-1	TGCAGTGCTAGAGGTGGGGACCCTGTGGATGAGCAGTTCTTC	CSARGGDPVDEQFF
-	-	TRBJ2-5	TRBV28	TGTGCCAGCAGTACCACAGTGCTCGGGACCCAGTACTTC	CASSTTVLGTQYF
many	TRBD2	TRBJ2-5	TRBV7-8	TGTGCCAGCAGCTTAGGTGGTAGCGGGCAAGAGACCCAGTACTTC	CASSLGGSGQETQYF
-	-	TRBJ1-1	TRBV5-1	TGCGCCAGCAGCCCATTGGGGGATATCTATAACACTGAAGCTTTCTTT	CASSPLGDIYNTEAFF
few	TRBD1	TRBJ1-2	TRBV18	TGTGCCAGCACCCAGACAGGGTCTCCTCGCTATGGCTACACCTTC	CASTQTGSPRYGYTF
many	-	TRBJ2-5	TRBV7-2	TGTGCCAGCAGCATAGTAGGGTGGGAGACCCAGTACTTC	CASSIVGWETQYF
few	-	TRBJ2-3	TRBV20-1	TGCAGTGCTATTACAGGGTCAGATACGCAGTATTTT	CSAITGSDTQYF
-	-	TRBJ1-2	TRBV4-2	TGTGCCAGCAGCCCACATACCGACAGTCGGTCTAACTATGGCTACACCTTC	CASSPHTDSRSNYGYTF
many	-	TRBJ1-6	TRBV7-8	TGTGCCAGCAGCCCCCGGGGTAGCTCCTATAATTCACCCCTCCACTTT	CASSPRGSSYNSPLHF
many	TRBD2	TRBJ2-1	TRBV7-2	TGTGCCAGCAGCTCCCAATTGGGACTAGTAAGCAATGAGCAGTTCTTC	CASSSQLGLVSNEQFF